This T cell receptor (beta chain) was profiled in a study of OX40 agonist ivuxolimab in advanced cancers. Study context: Given to patients was ivuxolimab, an agonistic anti-OX40 (CD134) antibody.

Any history of autoimmune disease or systemic immunosuppression disqualified patients. Profiling relied on immunoSEQ multiplex PCR, and the TCRdb table lists in-frame clones only, not all of them. The profile shows roughly 64,000 clones, 85% to 90% of them singletons. A remark on this clone: Its antigen is currently unknown.

General study points: On average, CD8+ T cells had more expanded clones than CD4+.

The sequence was obtained from an adult with an advanced solid tumor such as melanoma, head and neck, liver or kidney cancer. This specimen was CD4+ or CD8+ T cells sorted from blood, taken in a trial of the OX40 agonist ivuxolimab.

This chain's CDR3 is CASSPYGGPKETQYF. The CDR3 DNA reads TGTGCCAGCAGCCCGTACGGGGGCCCGAAAGAGACCCAGTACTTC. The chain uses TRBV7-3 and TRBJ2-5; D may be TRBD1 or TRBD2 (6 bases each). Per the germline V gene, CDR1 is SGHTA and CDR2 is FQGTGA. The CDR3 runs to 15 residues. V was clipped by 5 bases and J by 3 bases, with 16 bases between them.